The 8 T cell receptor beta chains below come from one sample, sequenced in a study of PD-1 blockade in classical Hodgkin lymphoma. Each patient's relapse followed autologous stem cell transplantation, and brentuximab vedotin exposure varied. By magnetic negative selection, CD8+ T cells were isolated from the thawed PBMCs. Assay used: immunoSEQ multiplex PCR; TCRdb lists only in-frame clones, some missing. The data show about 27,000 clones, 85% to 90% seen once. Sequenced material: CD8+ T cells from blood, taken at baseline. The receptor source for this set is a human donor with classical Hodgkin lymphoma.

This chain connects TRBV30 to TRBJ2-2, with D unclear. The germline V and J ends were trimmed by 3 bases and 4 bases, with 9 bases remaining between them. The CDR3 consists of 13 residues. Germline assignment: CDR1 GTSNPN and CDR2 SVGIG (reference sequence). The CDR3 coding sequence is TGTGCCTGGAGGACTTACGGCACCGGGGAGCTGTTTTTT. Translating it yields CAWRTYGTGELFF. Filled out from reference TRBV30 and TRBJ2-2, the complete variable domain reads SQTIHQWPATLVQPVGSPLSLECTVEGTSNPNLYWYRQAAGRGLQLLFYSVGIGQISSEVPQNLSASRPQDRQFILSSKKLLLSDSGFYLCAWRTYGTGELFFGEGSRLTVL.

This clone came up once. The V gene is TRBV9, the J gene TRBJ2-5, with TRBD2 matching over 12 bases. Looked up from germline, CDR1 is SGDLS and CDR2 is YYNGEE. V lost 2 bases to trimming and J lost 5 bases; unmatched junction nucleotides: 10. The CDR3 extends over 17 amino acids. CDR3 loop: CASSVRTSGTAGETQYF. Written as DNA, the CDR3 is TGTGCCAGCAGCGTCCGGACTAGCGGGACAGCAGGGGAGACCCAGTACTTC.

The V gene is TRBV6-6, the J gene TRBJ1-5, with a tentative D call TRBD1 (5 bases). The CDR3 runs to 14 residues. Germline values: CDR1 MNHNY, CDR2 SVGAGI (reference sequence). V lost 2 bases and J 7 bases, leaving 12 bases between the germline ends. The CDR3: CASSYAPGKQPQHF. DNA for the CDR3: TGTGCCAGCAGTTACGCCCCAGGGAAGCAGCCCCAGCATTTT.

The genes are TRBV9 and TRBJ2-6; tentatively, D is TRBD1 (6 bases). V lost 0 bases, J lost 0 bases, and 16 bases lay in between. Germline CDR1 SGDLS, CDR2 YYNGEE. The CDR3 covers 19 residues. The CDR3 region has the DNA TGTGCCAGCAGCGTAGTTCTTTGGACAGCGGACTCTGGGGCCAACGTCCTGACTTTC. This sequence encodes CASSVVLWTADSGANVLTF.

The chain is built from TRBV29-1 and TRBJ1-2; weak D call: TRBD1 (6 bases). Germline V gives CDR1 SQVTM, CDR2 ANQGSEA. The ends were cut back, 6 bases at V and 5 bases at J, with 22 bases in the middle. This CDR3 has 15 residues. The CDR3 DNA reads TGCAGCGTCCCGGCTTGGGCAGGGGATGAGTATGGCTACACCTTC. Its protein product is CSVPAWAGDEYGYTF.

The chain employs TRBV7-9 and TRBJ2-5; D uncertain. Trimming pared 1 base from V and 5 bases from J, leaving 5 bases between. Per germline, CDR1 SEHNR and CDR2 FQNEAQ (reference sequence). The CDR3 spans 12 residues. CDR3 nucleotides: TGTGCCAGCAGCTTAGTATTGGAGACCCAGTACTTC. Its protein product is CASSLVLETQYF.

V usage is TRBV14 and J usage is TRBJ2-2; 10 bases map to TRBD2. Germline V CDR1 and CDR2: SGHDN, FVKESK. The CDR3 runs 17 residues. V shed 2 bases, J shed 2 bases, and the junction held 5 bases outside the gene matches. DNA for the CDR3: TGTGCCAGCAGCCAAAGTCTAGCGGGAGCCAACACCGGGGAGCTGTTTTTT. This sequence encodes CASSQSLAGANTGELFF.

This chain uses TRBV15 with TRBJ2-3; no clear D gene. Germline CDR1 and CDR2: LNHNV and YYDKDF (reference sequence). Trimming cost V 4 bases and J 1 base, with 3 bases left between them. This CDR3 is 12 amino acids long. In nucleotides, the CDR3 is TGTGCCACCAGCATCCGCACAGATACGCAGTATTTT. Translation: CATSIRTDTQYF.